The rows below give T cell receptor beta chains drawn from one sample of a study of cytomegalovirus exposure and HLA in healthy donors. Method: immunoSEQ multiplex PCR; TCRdb's copy keeps in-frame clones and lacks some. The sample has more than 200,000 clones; 75% to 80% are singletons. Input material: PBMCs. Source of these receptors: a man between 18 and 35 years old in good health and CMV-seronegative. Both conserved end residues are part of each CDR3. Fields, in order: clone size, V gene, J gene, D gene, CDR3 length, CDR3 DNA, CDR3 protein. D genes are given only for firm matches. Clone size is stated in some rows and not others, as once, few, many or a class when expanded.

-	TRBV5-4	TRBJ2-3	TRBD2	16	TGTGCCAGCAGCCCAACGGGAGGGCCAAACACAGATACGCAGTATTTT	CASSPTGGPNTDTQYF
once	TRBV19	TRBJ1-1	TRBD1	14	TGTGCCAGTAGGACCGGGACAGGGCTAGCTGAAGCTTTCTTT	CASRTGTGLAEAFF
-	TRBV10-3	TRBJ1-1	-	12	TGTGCCATCAGCGGACAGAACACTGAAGCTTTCTTT	CAISGQNTEAFF
-	TRBV7-6	TRBJ1-2	-	15	TGTGCCAGCAGCCCTCGGGACGGGAGCTCTGGGGGCTACACCTTC	CASSPRDGSSGGYTF
-	TRBV27	TRBJ2-5	TRBD2	15	TGTGCCAGCAGTTTAGGACGGGGGGGCCGAAAGACCCAGTACTTC	CASSLGRGGRKTQYF
-	TRBV28	TRBJ1-2	TRBD1	14	TGTGCCAGCAGTTTGGGACAGGGAGACTATGGCTACACCTTC	CASSLGQGDYGYTF
-	TRBV7-2	TRBJ2-7	-	16	TGTGCCAGCAGCTACTATAGCGGTCCCGCATTGGGGGAGCAGTACTTC	CASSYYSGPALGEQYF
-	TRBV7-9	TRBJ2-5	-	13	TGTGCCAGCAGCGAACAGGGTAGGGAGACCCAGTACTTC	CASSEQGRETQYF
-	TRBV28	TRBJ1-1	TRBD1	14	TGTGCCAGCAGTCAGGACAGGCAGAACACTGAAGCTTTCTTT	CASSQDRQNTEAFF
-	TRBV4-3	TRBJ2-3	TRBD2	19	TGCGCCAGCAGCCAAGAGCTAACCGGGACTAGAGACCTCACAGATACGCAGTATTTT	CASSQELTGTRDLTDTQYF
-	TRBV18	TRBJ2-1	TRBD1	14	TGTGCCAGCTCACCACGACAGGGGGGGGATGAGCAGTTCTTC	CASSPRQGGDEQFF
medium-sized	TRBV29-1	TRBJ1-1	-	13	TGCAGCGTCCTGGGTGGCGGTGACACTGAAGCTTTCTTT	CSVLGGGDTEAFF
-	TRBV6-5	TRBJ2-7	TRBD1	15	TGTGCCAGCAGTTACTCGACGCAGGGGGAGTACGAGCAGTACTTC	CASSYSTQGEYEQYF
-	TRBV4-3	TRBJ2-3	TRBD2	13	TGCGCCAGCAGCCAAGTTGCGGGGGGGCCTGCGTATTTT	CASSQVAGGPAYF
-	TRBV11-1	TRBJ1-2	-	15	TGTGCCAGCAGCTTGATGCAGGGAAATAACTATGGCTACACCTTC	CASSLMQGNNYGYTF
-	TRBV5-1	TRBJ1-1	TRBD1	13	TGCGCCAGCAGCACGATAGGGACAGGGGAAGCTTTCTTT	CASSTIGTGEAFF
-	TRBV11-2	TRBJ2-3	TRBD2	16	TGTGCCAGCAGCTGGACTAGCGGGAGTTCGGCAGATACGCAGTATTTT	CASSWTSGSSADTQYF
-	TRBV28	TRBJ2-2	-	14	TGTGCCAGCAGTTTAACAGGGCGGACCGGGGAGCTGTTTTTT	CASSLTGRTGELFF
-	TRBV2	TRBJ2-2	TRBD2	14	TGTGCCAGCAAAGCGGGAGAGTACACCGGGGAGCTGTTTTTT	CASKAGEYTGELFF
few	TRBV4-3	TRBJ1-2	-	15	TGCGCCAGCAGCCAACAAGGGGCGACTAACTATGGCTACACCTTC	CASSQQGATNYGYTF
-	TRBV7-9	TRBJ2-3	TRBD2	16	TGTGCCAGCAGCACGACTAGCTCCACATACACAGATACGCAGTATTTT	CASSTTSSTYTDTQYF
-	TRBV7-9	TRBJ2-1	TRBD1	16	TGTGCCAGCCTCACCCGAGCCGGACAGGGGTCGAATGAGCAGTTCTTC	CASLTRAGQGSNEQFF
few	TRBV7-9	TRBJ2-7	TRBD1	14	TGTGCCAGCAGCTTAGGAGGACAGGGCTACGAGCAGTACTTC	CASSLGGQGYEQYF
-	TRBV27	TRBJ2-1	-	13	TGTGCCAGCAGTCCCAAGGCTAGGAATGAGCAGTTCTTC	CASSPKARNEQFF
few	TRBV7-9	TRBJ2-7	-	15	TGTGCCAGCAGCCTTCCCGGAGCTACTACGTGGGAGCAGTACTTC	CASSLPGATTWEQYF
few	TRBV29-1	TRBJ1-2	TRBD1	14	TGCAGCGTTGGCGCGGGACAGGAGGACTATGGCTACACCTTC	CSVGAGQEDYGYTF
-	TRBV11-2	TRBJ1-2	TRBD1	14	TGTGCCAGCAGAAGGGACAGCAATACCTATGGCTACACCTTC	CASRRDSNTYGYTF
-	TRBV9	TRBJ2-7	TRBD2	16	TGTGCCAGCGCCACTAGCGGGAGGGCCTGGGTCGACGAGCAGTACTTC	CASATSGRAWVDEQYF
-	TRBV7-8	TRBJ1-2	-	14	TGTGCCAGCAGCTTAACTGAGGCGGTTTATGGCTACACCTTC	CASSLTEAVYGYTF
-	TRBV6-5	TRBJ2-7	TRBD1	15	TGTGCCAGCAGTGCCCTCCGGGACAGTTTCTACGAGCAGTACTTC	CASSALRDSFYEQYF
-	TRBV19	TRBJ2-2	-	15	TGTGCCAGTAGACAGGGCATAAGGAACACCGGGGAGCTGTTTTTT	CASRQGIRNTGELFF
-	TRBV29-1	TRBJ1-2	TRBD1	14	TGCAGCGTTGAAGTAGAGGGACAGGGAGGGGGCTACACCTTC	CSVEVEGQGGGYTF
-	TRBV7-8	TRBJ2-2	-	14	TGTGCCAGCAGCCTTGAACTAGGCACCGGGGAGCTGTTTTTT	CASSLELGTGELFF
-	TRBV19	TRBJ1-1	-	13	TGTGCCAGTACCCCCGGGTTGAACACTGAAGCTTTCTTT	CASTPGLNTEAFF
-	TRBV29-1	TRBJ1-1	-	11	TGCAGCGTTGAAGCCGGGACTGAAGCTTTCTTT	CSVEAGTEAFF
-	TRBV28	TRBJ2-7	TRBD1	14	TGTGCCAGCAGAACGGGACAGGGGGTATACGAGCAGTACTTC	CASRTGQGVYEQYF
-	TRBV7-9	TRBJ2-2	TRBD2	19	TGTGCCAGCAGCTCCCCACCGTTAGCGGGGGTCCCCAACACCGGGGAGCTGTTTTTT	CASSSPPLAGVPNTGELFF
-	TRBV5-1	TRBJ1-4	-	12	TGCGCCAGCAGTCCGGAGAATGAAAAACTGTTTTTT	CASSPENEKLFF
-	TRBV9	TRBJ1-5	-	12	TGTGCCAGCAGCGCGGGCAATCAGCCCCAGCATTTT	CASSAGNQPQHF
-	TRBV4-1	TRBJ2-5	TRBD2	20	TGCGCCAGCAGCCAAGATAGAATAACTAGCGGGGGACCCAGCCGGGAGACCCAGTACTTC	CASSQDRITSGGPSRETQYF
-	TRBV11-2	TRBJ2-5	-	17	TGTGCCAGCACCAACCGAGGGGCAGGGGAGGGACAAGAGACCCAGTACTTC	CASTNRGAGEGQETQYF
few	TRBV7-9	TRBJ2-5	TRBD1	17	TGTGCCAGCAGCTTAGCGGAAAATACAGGGGGCTGGGAGACCCAGTACTTC	CASSLAENTGGWETQYF
-	TRBV5-5	TRBJ1-6	-	16	TGTGCCAGCAGCTTGATAGGGAGCTCCTATAATTCACCCCTCCACTTT	CASSLIGSSYNSPLHF
-	TRBV7-6	TRBJ2-2	-	14	TGTGCCAGCAGCAAAACAGCGAACACCGGGGAGCTGTTTTTT	CASSKTANTGELFF
once	TRBV28	TRBJ1-4	-	15	TGTGCCAGCAGTGCCCAGGAGGCAACTAATGAAAAACTGTTTTTT	CASSAQEATNEKLFF
-	TRBV28	TRBJ2-7	-	15	TGTGCCAGCAGTCAAACCGGAGGGGCCCCCTACGAGCAGTACTTC	CASSQTGGAPYEQYF
-	TRBV25-1	TRBJ2-1	-	13	TGTGCCATCGACAGGACAGGAGGGGGGGAGCAGTTCTTC	CAIDRTGGGEQFF